What follows is one TCR beta chain and its context. Germline values: CDR1 LGHDT, CDR2 YNNKEL (reference sequence). The junction had 0 bases not matched to a gene; V was cut back by 3 bases and J by 1 base. The CDR3 runs to 14 residues. The sample comes from a study of control samples from healthy donors and cancer patients. Sequenced by immunoSEQ multiplex PCR; TCRdb stores in-frame clones only, minus some. The sample includes 70,000 to 100,000 clones, 91% of them seen just once. The genes are TRBV3-1 (or the pseudogene TRBV3-2) and TRBJ2-1; 7 nucleotides align to TRBD1. Sequenced sample: blood. The receptor's source is a man aged 50 or older in good health. In nucleotides, the CDR3 is TGTGCCAGCAGCCAGGGACAGTCCTACAATGAGCAGTTCTTC. Its translation is CASSQGQSYNEQFF.